This T cell receptor beta chain appears in the sequencing data of a study of CD8 T cells in Susac syndrome. On the study more broadly: Each patient with Susac syndrome, at the time of blood draw, was therapy-naive, on corticosteroids, or on intravenous immunoglobulin alone.

The Susac syndrome patients fit the recently defined diagnostic criteria for definite or probable disease. RNA was extracted with the RNeasy kit, and a quantity of 0.5 to 1 ug was reverse transcribed using random hexamers. Amplification of TCR beta CDR3 by immunoSEQ multiplex PCR spanned 54 Vbeta and 13 Jbeta. TCRdb fed the immunoSEQ multiplex PCR reads into MiXCR, producing one record per CDR3 protein. This sample has tens of thousands of distinct CDR3 sequences, with approximately 95% found just once. The germline CDR1 and CDR2 sequences are DFQATT and SNEGSKA (reference sequence). V gave up 3 bases and J gave up 0 bases, with 19 bases separating them. The CDR3 contains 17 residues.

Sequencing was performed on CD8+ T cells from PBMCs. This TCR came from a human donor with Susac syndrome. This chain uses TRBV20-1 with TRBJ2-3; D possibly matches TRBD1 or TRBD2 (5 bases each). CDR3 loop: CSASDPGRQISTDTQYF. CDR3 coding DNA: TGCAGTGCTAGCGATCCGGGACGCCAGATTAGCACAGATACGCAGTATTTT.